One and the same sample provided the 11 T cell receptor beta chains below, sequenced in a study of T-cell reconstitution after alpha-beta-depleted transplantation in children. Preparing the TCRbeta library involved the use of unique molecular identifiers. TCRdb itself ran the PCR reads through MiXCR, one entry per CDR3 protein. The top ten clones hold just over 5.5% of a sample with about 200,000 distinct CDR3 sequences, roughly 7.1% of them seen once. This specimen consisted of PBMCs, obtained before TCRalphabeta/CD19-depleted stem cell transplant. These receptors originate from a boy aged 2-15 years with acute lymphoblastic leukemia, due to receive a stem cell transplant.

The table lists this clonotype with a few counts. The chain carries TRBV28 and TRBJ2-1; D is undetermined. Germline loops: CDR1 MDHEN, CDR2 SYDVKM. V lost 5 bases to trimming and J lost 7 bases, with 15 bases between them. The CDR3 spans 14 residues. Here the CDR3 DNA reads TGTGCCAGCAGTGACCTGGCAGGCAGGAATGAGCAGTTCTTC. This codes for CASSDLAGRNEQFF.

This clonotype was recorded many times. The gene calls are TRBV6-5 and TRBJ1-1; D uncertain. Germline V gene sequence: CDR1 MNHEY, CDR2 SVGAGI. V lost 0 bases to trimming and J lost 4 bases, with 12 bases between them. The CDR3 covers 15 residues. CDR3 sequence: CASSYSKAVGTEAFF. In DNA, the CDR3 is TGTGCCAGCAGTTACTCCAAAGCCGTCGGCACTGAAGCTTTCTTT.

This clonotype occurred many times. In DNA, the CDR3 is TGTGCCAGCAGCTTAATCGGACCCCGGGAGCAGTTCTTC. This gives the protein CASSLIGPREQFF. The chain recombines TRBV7-9 with TRBJ2-1; no definite D call. Per the germline V gene, CDR1 is SEHNR and CDR2 is FQNEAQ (reference sequence). V was trimmed by 2 bases and J by 10 bases, leaving 12 bases between them. The CDR3 totals 13 residues.

This clonotype showed up many times. This chain connects TRBV6-6 to TRBJ2-7; possibly TRBD2 for D (6 bases). The CDR3 length is 12 residues. Trimming pared 6 bases from V and 7 bases from J, leaving 13 bases between. Germline loops: CDR1 MNHNY, CDR2 SVGAGI (reference sequence). This CDR3 reads CASSSRGREQYF. The CDR3 nucleotides are TGTGCCAGCAGCTCGCGGGGCCGGGAGCAGTACTTC.

This clonotype was recorded once. V and J are TRBV3-1 and TRBJ2-3; D uncertain. This CDR3 region has 17 residues. CDR1 and CDR2 (germline): LGHDT, YNNKEL (reference sequence). Trimming left V 0 bases short and J 1 base short, with 14 bases between. The CDR3 sequence: CASSQEVTVGGTDTQYF. The CDR3 bases are TGTGCCAGCAGCCAAGAGGTGACTGTAGGAGGCACAGATACGCAGTATTTT.

V is TRBV7-9 and J is TRBJ1-1; 10 bases agree with TRBD1. This CDR3 is built from 15 residues. Trimming took 5 bases from V and 2 from J; bases not matched to a gene: 5. The V gene's germline CDR1 is SEHNR and CDR2 FQNEAQ (reference sequence). The CDR3, as DNA: TGTGCCAGCAGCCCGTGGGACAGGGGCAACACTGAAGCTTTCTTT. Protein: CASSPWDRGNTEAFF.

V is TRBV5-1 and J is TRBJ1-1; D is ambiguous. Trimming cost V 3 bases and J 4 bases, with 22 bases left between them. The CDR3 loop spans 17 amino acids. Germline V lookup: CDR1 SGHRS, CDR2 YFSETQ. CDR3 coding DNA: TGCGCCAGCAGCTCAGATACACGGACGGTGCGGGCCACTGAAGCTTTCTTT. It encodes CASSSDTRTVRATEAFF.

The sample holds many counts of this clonotype. This chain connects TRBV29-1 to TRBJ1-1; perhaps TRBD1 as D (5 bases). This CDR3 region has 13 residues. Germline CDR1 SQVTM, CDR2 ANQGSEA. The V end was cut by 4 bases, the J end by 3 bases, with 12 bases between. In nucleotides, the CDR3 is TGCAGCGTTGTCAGGGCTGAGGACACTGAAGCTTTCTTT. Amino acid sequence: CSVVRAEDTEAFF.

In this sample, this clonotype turned up many times. The chain carries TRBV7-2 and TRBJ2-7; TRBD2 matches 7 bases. This CDR3 comprises 14 residues. Per germline, CDR1 SGHTA and CDR2 FQGNSA. V trimming: 2 bases; J trimming: 3 bases; junction bases outside the gene matches: 4. The CDR3 here is CASSLSLADYEQYF. The CDR3 DNA is TGTGCCAGCAGCTTATCTCTAGCGGACTACGAGCAGTACTTC.

The chain carries TRBV20-1 and TRBJ2-1; 9 positions agree with TRBD2. The V gene's germline CDR1 is DFQATT and CDR2 SNEGSKA (reference sequence). J was trimmed by 1 base and V by 0 bases; bases with no gene match: 4. The CDR3 extends over 16 amino acids. CDR3 amino acids: CSARDPSGTSYNEQFF. The CDR3 DNA reads TGCAGTGCTAGAGACCCTAGCGGGACATCCTACAATGAGCAGTTCTTC.

There are many counts of this clonotype. The chain has TRBV11-2 and TRBJ2-7, with D perhaps assigned TRBD1 or TRBD2 (6 bases each). The length of the CDR3 is 14 residues. Looked up from germline, CDR1 is SGHAT and CDR2 is FQNNGV. Trimming took 5 bases from V and 4 from J, leaving 15 bases between them. The DNA of the CDR3 is TGTGCCAGCAGCCGAGGGGGGTCTGGTTACGAGCAGTACTTC. As protein: CASSRGGSGYEQYF.